The clone carrying this T cell receptor beta chain was found a few times. Its antigen is undetermined. This CDR3 contains 18 residues. Looked up from germline, CDR1 is SNHLY and CDR2 is FYNNEI. V lost 5 bases and J lost 1; bases outside the gene matches: 13. The assay was immunoSEQ multiplex PCR, and TCRdb's table has in-frame clones only and misses some. The sample holds roughly 68,000 clones; under 85% are singletons and the top ten take over 3.5%. This record comes from a study of a mutant IDH1 vaccine in newly diagnosed glioma. Specified time point: week 35, safety follow-up. The vaccine gave 300 ug of a 20-mer mutant IDH1 peptide subcutaneously per dose.

The sequence came from a man aged 50 to 60 with glioma. This specimen was PBMCs, taken from a glioma patient whose treatment included an IDH1 peptide vaccine. The chain has TRBV2 and TRBJ2-7; TRBD1 matches at 11 bases. The CDR3 DNA reads as TGTGCCAGCAGTTGGAGCAAGGGACAGGGGGTATCATCCTACGAGCAGTACTTC. Protein product: CASSWSKGQGVSSYEQYF.